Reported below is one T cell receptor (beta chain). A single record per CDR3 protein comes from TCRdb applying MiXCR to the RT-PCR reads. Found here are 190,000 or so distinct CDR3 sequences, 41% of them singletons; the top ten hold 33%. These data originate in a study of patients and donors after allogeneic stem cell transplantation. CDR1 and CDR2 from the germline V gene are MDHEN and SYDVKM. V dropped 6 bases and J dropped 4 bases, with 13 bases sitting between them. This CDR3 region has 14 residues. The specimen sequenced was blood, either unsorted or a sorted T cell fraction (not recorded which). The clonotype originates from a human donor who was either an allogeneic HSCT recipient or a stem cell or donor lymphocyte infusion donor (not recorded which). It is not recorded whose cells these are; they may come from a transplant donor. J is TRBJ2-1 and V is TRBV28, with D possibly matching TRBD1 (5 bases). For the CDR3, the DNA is TGTGCCAGCAGCTCGGACACAGCTTACAATGAGCAGTTCTTC. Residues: CASSSDTAYNEQFF.